A selection of T cell receptor beta chains follows, all from one sample in a study of B cell selection in AIRE deficiency. Some clones are missing from TCRdb's copy, which holds only in-frame ones; the method was immunoSEQ multiplex PCR. Altogether roughly 3,100 clones are present, around 79% being singletons, with the ten largest covering 3% to 4%. Specimen: Tregs sorted from PBMCs. The receptors here all came from a human donor with AIRE deficiency. Both conserved end residues are part of each CDR3. A D gene is named only where the DNA matches it firmly. Some rows mark clone size as missing; the rest say once, few, many or name a class of expanded clone.

abundance	v_gene	d_gene	j_gene	CDR3nt	CDR3aa
NA	TRBV5-4	NA	TRBJ1-2	TGTGCCAGCAGCGCGGGGGGAGGGGTCAACTATGGCTACACCTTC	CASSAGGGVNYGYTF
once	TRBV18	TRBD1	TRBJ1-1	TGTGCCAGCTCACCGCAAGCAGGGGGCGTCCCTGAAGCTTTCTTT	CASSPQAGGVPEAFF
NA	TRBV19	NA	TRBJ2-7	TGTGCCAGTAGTATCACCGGGACACAGTACGAGCAGTACTTC	CASSITGTQYEQYF
NA	TRBV7-8	NA	TRBJ1-4	TGTGCCAGCAGCTTAGGGGGGTTGGGAAAAACCAATGAAAAACTGTTTTTT	CASSLGGLGKTNEKLFF
NA	TRBV28	NA	TRBJ2-7	TGTGCCACCGGGACGGCTTCCTACGAGCAGTACTTC	CATGTASYEQYF
NA	TRBV5-1	NA	TRBJ2-1	TGCGCCAGCAAACTACTCGAGGTCGATGAGCAGTTCTTC	CASKLLEVDEQFF
NA	TRBV5-1	TRBD2	TRBJ2-7	TGCGCCAGCAGGCCCACTAGCGGGGACTACGAGCAGTACTTC	CASRPTSGDYEQYF
NA	TRBV5-1	NA	TRBJ1-2	TGCGCCAGCAGCTTGAACAATGAAGGAGGCTACACCTTC	CASSLNNEGGYTF
NA	TRBV19	TRBD2	TRBJ2-3	TGTGCCAGTAGCCAGAGGACTAGCGGGAGTAGGAGAGATACGCAGTATTTT	CASSQRTSGSRRDTQYF
NA	TRBV6-5	NA	TRBJ1-6	TGTGCCAGCAGTTACGCGAATTCACCCCTCCACTTT	CASSYANSPLHF
NA	TRBV7-2	TRBD2	TRBJ2-7	TGTGCCAGCAGCTTTATGTACAGCGGGACCTACGAGCAGTACTTC	CASSFMYSGTYEQYF
few	TRBV7-2	TRBD1	TRBJ2-7	TGTGCCAGCAGCAGAGGGACAGGCGGCTACGAGCAGTACTTC	CASSRGTGGYEQYF
few	TRBV9	NA	TRBJ2-5	TGTGCCAGCAGCCCCCATAGGGGAGGAGAGACCCAGTACTTC	CASSPHRGGETQYF
NA	TRBV5-4	NA	TRBJ2-3	TGTGCCAGCAGCCCTAGTCAGGGGCGCGCAGATACGCAGTATTTT	CASSPSQGRADTQYF
once	TRBV11-3	TRBD2	TRBJ2-7	TGTGCCAGCATTTTAGATGGGACTAGCGGTACCTACGAGCAGTACTTC	CASILDGTSGTYEQYF
NA	TRBV5-1	NA	TRBJ2-1	TGCGCCAGCAGAGTGTCGAATGAGCAGTTCTTC	CASRVSNEQFF
NA	TRBV5-5	NA	TRBJ1-2	TGTGCCAGCAGCATTACAGGGTCCGGGTATGGCTACACCTTC	CASSITGSGYGYTF
NA	TRBV30	NA	TRBJ2-1	TGTGCCTGGCTCCCGCCCCGATCTTACTACAATGAGCAGTTCTTC	CAWLPPRSYYNEQFF
NA	TRBV5-1	NA	TRBJ2-1	TGCGCCAGCAGCCCGACGGGACTCCCTGGGGACAATGAGCAGTTCTTC	CASSPTGLPGDNEQFF
NA	TRBV6-6	TRBD1	TRBJ2-3	TGTGCCAGCAGTTCGTATCTCAGGGGGCGCCCCGATACGCAGTATTTT	CASSSYLRGRPDTQYF
NA	TRBV11-2	TRBD1	TRBJ1-1	TGTGCCAGCAGCTTAGTGGGACAGGGAACTGAAGCTTTCTTT	CASSLVGQGTEAFF
NA	TRBV7-2	NA	TRBJ2-4	TGTGCCAGCAGCTTAGGACAGGGACTGTACTTC	CASSLGQGLYF
NA	TRBV28	NA	TRBJ1-2	TGTGCCAGCAGTACGGGCAGGTATGGCTACACCTTC	CASSTGRYGYTF
NA	TRBV11-2	NA	TRBJ2-3	TGTGCCAGCAGCTTTGGCACAGATACGCAGTATTTT	CASSFGTDTQYF
once	TRBV5-6	NA	TRBJ2-5	TGTGCCAGCACCTGGACGGAGCAAGAGACCCAGTACTTC	CASTWTEQETQYF
NA	TRBV14	NA	TRBJ1-1	TGTGCCAGCAGCCAAGATCACTCTACTGAAGCTTTCTTT	CASSQDHSTEAFF
NA	TRBV6-6	TRBD1	TRBJ1-1	TGTGCCACCAGGGGGCCGGGGGCTTTCTTT	CATRGPGAFF
NA	TRBV7-3	TRBD2	TRBJ2-1	TGTGCCAGCAGCTGGGGACTAGCGGGAGGTCACGATGAGCAGTTCTTC	CASSWGLAGGHDEQFF
NA	TRBV20-1	TRBD2	TRBJ2-5	TGCAGTGCTAGGCGGGGGGAGACCCAGTACTTC	CSARRGETQYF
NA	TRBV29-1	NA	TRBJ1-2	TGCAGCGTTGAGGGGGGCCTGGGCTATGGCTACACCTTC	CSVEGGLGYGYTF
NA	TRBV28	TRBD2	TRBJ2-3	TGTGCCAGCAGTTGGACTAGCGGCACAGATACGCAGTATTTT	CASSWTSGTDTQYF
few	TRBV20-1	NA	TRBJ2-7	TGCAGTGCCGGACACTCCTACGAGCAGTACTTC	CSAGHSYEQYF
NA	TRBV6-6	NA	TRBJ2-7	TGTGCCAGCAGTTACGAGGGAAGATACGAGCAGTACTTC	CASSYEGRYEQYF
few	TRBV19	TRBD1	TRBJ2-5	TGTGCCAGTAGACGGACAGGGGGGGAGACCCAGTACTTC	CASRRTGGETQYF
NA	TRBV5-4	NA	TRBJ2-5	TGTGCCAGCAGACGTAGAGATCAAGAGACCCAGTACTTC	CASRRRDQETQYF
NA	TRBV10-2	NA	TRBJ2-5	TGCGCCAGCAGTGAGTCGTTCGGGGCAGGGGAGACCCAGTACTTC	CASSESFGAGETQYF
NA	TRBV12-5	NA	TRBJ1-5	TGTGCTAGTTCAACGACTGGGGCGGATCAGCCCCAGCATTTT	CASSTTGADQPQHF
NA	TRBV7-2	NA	TRBJ2-5	TGTGCCAGCAGCCTTGTCAGGGAAGAGACCCAGTACTTC	CASSLVREETQYF